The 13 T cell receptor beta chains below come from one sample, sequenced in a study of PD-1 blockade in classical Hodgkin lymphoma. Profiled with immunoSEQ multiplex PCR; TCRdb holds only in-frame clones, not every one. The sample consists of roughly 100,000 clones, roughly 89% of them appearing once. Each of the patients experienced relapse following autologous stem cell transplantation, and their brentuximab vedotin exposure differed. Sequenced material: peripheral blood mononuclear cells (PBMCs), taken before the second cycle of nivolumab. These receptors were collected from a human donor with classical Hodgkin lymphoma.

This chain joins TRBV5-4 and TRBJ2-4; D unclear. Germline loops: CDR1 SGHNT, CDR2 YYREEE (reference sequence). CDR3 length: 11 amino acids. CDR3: CAASYQNIQYF. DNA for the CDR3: TGTGCAGCCTCGTACCAAAACATTCAGTACTTC.

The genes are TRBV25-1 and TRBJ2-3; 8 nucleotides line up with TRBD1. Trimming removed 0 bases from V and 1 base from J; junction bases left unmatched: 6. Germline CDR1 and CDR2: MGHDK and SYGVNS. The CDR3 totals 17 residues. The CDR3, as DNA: TGTGCCAGCAGTGAATATGGTGAGACAGGGGGCACAGATACGCAGTATTTT. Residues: CASSEYGETGGTDTQYF.

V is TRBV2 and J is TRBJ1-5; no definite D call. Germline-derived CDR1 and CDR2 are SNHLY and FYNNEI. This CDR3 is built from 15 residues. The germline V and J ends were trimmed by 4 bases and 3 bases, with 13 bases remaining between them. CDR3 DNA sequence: TGTGCCAGCAGTGGGACCTCGGGGTCCAATCAGCCCCAGCATTTT. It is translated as CASSGTSGSNQPQHF. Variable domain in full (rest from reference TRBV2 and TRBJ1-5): EPEVTQTPSHQVTQMGQEVILRCVPISNHLYFYWYRQILGQKVEFLVSFYNNEISEKSEIFDDQFSVERPDGSNFTLKIRSTKLEDSAMYFCASSGTSGSNQPQHFGDGTRLSIL.

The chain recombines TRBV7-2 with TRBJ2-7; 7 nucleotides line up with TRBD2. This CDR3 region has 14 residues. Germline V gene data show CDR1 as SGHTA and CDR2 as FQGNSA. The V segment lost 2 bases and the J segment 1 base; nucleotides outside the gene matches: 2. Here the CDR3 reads CASSLIGRSYEQYF. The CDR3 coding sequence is TGTGCCAGCAGCTTAATCGGGAGGTCCTACGAGCAGTACTTC. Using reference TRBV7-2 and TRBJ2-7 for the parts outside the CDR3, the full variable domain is GAGVSQSPSNKVTEKGKDVELRCDPISGHTALYWYRQSLGQGLEFLIYFQGNSAPDKSGLPSDRFSAERTGGSVSTLTIQRTQQEDSAVYLCASSLIGRSYEQYFGPGTRLTVT.

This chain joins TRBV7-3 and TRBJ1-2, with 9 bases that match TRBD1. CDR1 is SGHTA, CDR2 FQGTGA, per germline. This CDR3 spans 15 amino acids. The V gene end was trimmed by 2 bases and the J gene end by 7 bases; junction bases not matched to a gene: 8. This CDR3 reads CASSLAGTGSRGYTF. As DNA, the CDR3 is TGTGCCAGCAGCTTAGCGGGGACAGGGTCGCGTGGCTACACCTTC.

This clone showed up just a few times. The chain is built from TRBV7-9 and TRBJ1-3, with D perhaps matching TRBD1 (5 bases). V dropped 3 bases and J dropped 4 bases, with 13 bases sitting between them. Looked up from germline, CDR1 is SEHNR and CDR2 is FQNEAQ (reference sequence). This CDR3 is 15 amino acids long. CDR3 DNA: TGTGCCAGCAGCTTCATGCAGGGAGGCGGAAACACCATATATTTT. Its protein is CASSFMQGGGNTIYF.

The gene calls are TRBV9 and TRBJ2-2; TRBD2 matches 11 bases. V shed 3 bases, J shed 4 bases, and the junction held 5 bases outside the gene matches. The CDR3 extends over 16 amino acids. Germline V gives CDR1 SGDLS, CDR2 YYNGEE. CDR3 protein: CASSAGTSGLTGELFF. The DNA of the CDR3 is TGTGCCAGCAGCGCTGGGACTAGCGGCCTCACCGGGGAGCTGTTTTTT.

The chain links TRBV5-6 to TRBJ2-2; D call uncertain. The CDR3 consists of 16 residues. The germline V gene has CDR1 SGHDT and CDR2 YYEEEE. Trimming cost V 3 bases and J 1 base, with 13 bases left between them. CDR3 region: CASSSWPGVNTGELFF. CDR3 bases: TGTGCCAGCAGCTCCTGGCCGGGTGTGAACACCGGGGAGCTGTTTTTT.

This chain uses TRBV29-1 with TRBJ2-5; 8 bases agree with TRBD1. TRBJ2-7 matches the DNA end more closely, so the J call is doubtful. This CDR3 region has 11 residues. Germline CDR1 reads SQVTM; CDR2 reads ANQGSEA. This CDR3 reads CSAGTGGEQYF. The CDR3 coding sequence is TGCAGCGCTGGGACAGGAGGCGAGCAGTACTTC.

CDR3 protein: CASSSPRGGENEQFF. The CDR3, as DNA: TGTGCCAGCAGCTCGCCGCGGGGGGGTGAGAATGAGCAGTTCTTC. The V call is TRBV5-6, the J call TRBJ2-1; TRBD2 aligns across 9 bases. The CDR3 is 15 amino acids. The ends lost 3 bases at V and 7 bases at J; junction bases unmatched: 8. The germline CDR1 and CDR2 sequences are SGHDT and YYEEEE.

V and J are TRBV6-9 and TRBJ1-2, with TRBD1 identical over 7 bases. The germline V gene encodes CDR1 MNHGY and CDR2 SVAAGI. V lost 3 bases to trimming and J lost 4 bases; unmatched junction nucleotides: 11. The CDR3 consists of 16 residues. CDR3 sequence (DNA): TGTGCCAGCAGTTACAATCGGCGACAGGGCGGCTATGGCTACACCTTC. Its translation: CASSYNRRQGGYGYTF.

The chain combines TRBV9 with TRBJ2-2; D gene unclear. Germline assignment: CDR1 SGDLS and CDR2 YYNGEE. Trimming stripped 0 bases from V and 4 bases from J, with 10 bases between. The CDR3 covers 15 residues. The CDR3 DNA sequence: TGTGCCAGCAGCGTAGTTGCCAGGAGCACCGGGGAGCTGTTTTTT. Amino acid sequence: CASSVVARSTGELFF.

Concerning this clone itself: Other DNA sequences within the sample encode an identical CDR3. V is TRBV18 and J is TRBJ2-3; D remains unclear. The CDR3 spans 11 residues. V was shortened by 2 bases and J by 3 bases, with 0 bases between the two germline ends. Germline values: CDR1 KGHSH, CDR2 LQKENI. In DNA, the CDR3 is TGTGCCAGCTCACCAACAGATACGCAGTATTTT. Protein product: CASSPTDTQYF.